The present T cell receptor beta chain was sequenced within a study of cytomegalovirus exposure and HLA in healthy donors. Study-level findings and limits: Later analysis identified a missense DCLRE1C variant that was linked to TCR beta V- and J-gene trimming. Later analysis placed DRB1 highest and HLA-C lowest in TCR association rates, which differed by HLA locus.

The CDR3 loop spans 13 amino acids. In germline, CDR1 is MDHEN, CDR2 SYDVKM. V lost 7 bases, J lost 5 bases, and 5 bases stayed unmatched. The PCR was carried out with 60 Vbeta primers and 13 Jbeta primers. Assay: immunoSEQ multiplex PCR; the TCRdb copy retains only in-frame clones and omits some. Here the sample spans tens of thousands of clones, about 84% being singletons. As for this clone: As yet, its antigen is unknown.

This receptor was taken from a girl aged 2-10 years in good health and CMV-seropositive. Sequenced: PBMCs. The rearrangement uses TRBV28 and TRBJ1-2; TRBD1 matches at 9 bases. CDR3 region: CASKLQGAYGYTF. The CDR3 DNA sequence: TGTGCCAGCAAATTACAGGGGGCATATGGCTACACCTTC.